Sequencing of this TCR beta chain was carried out in a study of graft-versus-host responses after intestinal transplantation. Overall study context: Anti-thymocyte globulin was used for induction in all recipients, who then took tacrolimus and steroids for 3 to 4 years. Study-wide findings and caveats: Allografts from individuals with graft-donor T cell macrochimerism displayed high graft-versus-host to host-versus-graft clonal ratios. Early post-transplant falls in HvG clones accompanied the peak levels of circulating GvH clones. Recipient marrow contained GvH clones, some of which appeared first in ileum or blood.

Profiled with immunoSEQ multiplex PCR; TCRdb holds only in-frame clones, not every one. The table records roughly 93,000 clones, 90% to 95% of them present only once. V lost 4 bases, J lost 0 bases, and 6 bases stayed unmatched. CDR1 and CDR2 from the germline V gene are SGHKS and YYEKEE (reference sequence). The CDR3 has 16 amino acids. A word on this clone: As yet, its antigen is unknown.

The TCR originated in a human donor who received an intestinal transplant. This chain links TRBV5-5 with TRBJ2-1; 8 nucleotides align to TRBD2. Sequenced material: unstimulated CD8+ T cells sorted from spleen or lymph node cells, taken before intestinal transplant. CDR3 sequence reads: CASSGLLAGSYNEQFF. CDR3 sequence (DNA): TGTGCCAGCAGCGGGTTGCTAGCGGGCTCCTACAATGAGCAGTTCTTC. The full variable domain, rest sourced from reference TRBV5-5 and TRBJ2-1, is DAGVTQSPTHLIKTRGQQVTLRCSPISGHKSVSWYQQVLGQGPQFIFQYYEKEERGRGNFPDRFSARQFPNYSSELNVNALLLGDSALYLCASSGLLAGSYNEQFFGPGTRLTVL.